Sequencing of this TCR beta chain was carried out in a study of cytomegalovirus exposure and HLA in healthy donors. Overall study results and limits: At a 0.05 false discovery rate, a later analysis found 18,000 or so TCR beta sequences to be associated with HLA alleles.

Trimming pared 6 bases from V and 4 bases from J, leaving 7 bases between. CDR3 length equals 11 residues. Germline CDR1 DFQATT, CDR2 SNEGSKA (reference sequence). PCR was performed using 60 Vbeta and 13 Jbeta primers. Clones were read by immunoSEQ multiplex PCR, and TCRdb kept only the in-frame ones, dropping some. The sample comprises roughly 150,000 clones, roughly 68% of which are singletons, and roughly a tenth rests with the top ten. Concerning this clone: Its antigen is as yet unknown.

Source material: PBMCs. The rearrangement links TRBV20-1 to TRBJ2-1, with D uncertain. The origin of this receptor is a man aged 25-45 years in good health and CMV-seropositive. CDR3 in amino acids: CSAPLYNEQFF. CDR3 bases: TGCAGTGCCCCTTTGTACAATGAGCAGTTCTTC.